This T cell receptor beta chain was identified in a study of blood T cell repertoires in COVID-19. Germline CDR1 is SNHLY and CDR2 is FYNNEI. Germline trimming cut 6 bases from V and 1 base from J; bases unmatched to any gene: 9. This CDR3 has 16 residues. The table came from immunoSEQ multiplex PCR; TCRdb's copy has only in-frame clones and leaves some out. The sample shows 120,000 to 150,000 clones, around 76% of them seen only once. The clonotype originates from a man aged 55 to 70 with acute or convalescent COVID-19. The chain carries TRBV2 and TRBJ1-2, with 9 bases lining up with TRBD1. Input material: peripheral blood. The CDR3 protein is CASSPAGTGNNYGYTF. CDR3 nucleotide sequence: TGTGCCAGCAGCCCCGCCGGGACAGGGAATAACTATGGCTACACCTTC.